Listed below are T cell receptor beta chains from one sample, sequenced in a study of cytomegalovirus exposure and HLA in healthy donors. Method: immunoSEQ multiplex PCR; TCRdb's copy keeps in-frame clones and lacks some. Among tens of thousands of clones, 70% to 85% were seen once, and the ten largest hold approximately 3.6%. Material: PBMCs. Receptor source: a man aged 50-59 years in good health and CMV-seronegative. Both conserved end residues are part of each CDR3. Fields, in order: clone size, V gene, J gene, CDR3 protein. Clone size, where shown, is once, few, many, or a class for clones that have expanded.

NA	TRBV30	TRBJ1-1	CAWTRRGPNTEAFF
NA	TRBV9	TRBJ1-5	CASSETGINQPQHF
NA	TRBV7-2	TRBJ1-1	CASSFKKNTEAFF
once	TRBV6-5	TRBJ2-7	CASSYSRTSGPYEQYF
NA	TRBV7-9	TRBJ2-3	CASSPSAGADTQYF
NA	TRBV27	TRBJ2-5	CASSSGLAGGPRETQYF
NA	TRBV10-2	TRBJ1-3	CASSEFSPGQRITSGNTIYF
NA	TRBV6-6	TRBJ2-5	CASSHTGKQETQYF
NA	TRBV28	TRBJ2-5	CASTSGLETQYF
NA	TRBV27	TRBJ2-7	CASSPRLLAGGSYEQYF
once	TRBV5-1	TRBJ1-4	CASSWTGSNEKLFF
NA	TRBV5-8	TRBJ1-5	CASSDLYSNQPQHF
NA	TRBV7-3	TRBJ1-1	CASSLRRGQAEAFF
once	TRBV28	TRBJ2-5	CASSLPSLAGRLEGQYF
NA	TRBV6-5	TRBJ1-5	CASSLRGSHQPQHF
NA	TRBV18	TRBJ1-1	CASSPQGQGATEAFF
NA	TRBV11-1	TRBJ2-7	CASSPDRLDEQYF
NA	TRBV6-6	TRBJ2-5	CASTSSRSQYF
NA	TRBV13	TRBJ1-3	CASSPRLEGIAGNTIYF
NA	TRBV7-9	TRBJ1-5	CASSLVGGQPQHF
NA	TRBV27	TRBJ2-3	CASSLRGSTDTQYF
NA	TRBV4-3	TRBJ1-2	CASSLGVYGYTF
NA	TRBV7-3	TRBJ2-5	CASSLGGLAGETQYF
NA	TRBV28	TRBJ2-7	CASSPSGGFQEQYF
NA	TRBV7-8	TRBJ2-1	CASSFLLAGGDNEQFF
NA	TRBV7-9	TRBJ2-7	CASSLGDRHSYEQYF
NA	TRBV27	TRBJ2-7	CASLPPGQGAREQYF
NA	TRBV5-1	TRBJ2-2	CASSFRTGGTGELFF
NA	TRBV6-6	TRBJ2-3	CASSDRSTDTQYF
NA	TRBV7-2	TRBJ1-5	CASSYLSNQPQHF
NA	TRBV19	TRBJ2-1	CASSIGEEGRQFF
NA	TRBV29-1	TRBJ2-1	CSGRQGPNEQFF
NA	TRBV7-3	TRBJ2-7	CASSLEAGDYEQYF
NA	TRBV9	TRBJ2-3	CASSVSGGRADTQYF
NA	TRBV10-1	TRBJ2-1	CASSEPCPPAFDTSGRTEQFF
NA	TRBV6-5	TRBJ2-7	CASSYRGSYEQYF
NA	TRBV6-1	TRBJ2-7	CASRTVYLSYEQYF
NA	TRBV7-2	TRBJ2-1	CASSFEREDEQFF
NA	TRBV7-2	TRBJ2-7	CASSLPTAARRDEQYF
NA	TRBV5-1	TRBJ2-2	CASSSRGGTSTGELFF
many	TRBV10-3	TRBJ2-1	CSGGASDSYNEQFF
NA	TRBV27	TRBJ2-3	CASSFIQDSDTQYF
NA	TRBV7-8	TRBJ1-5	CASSPKDRGSGQPQHF
NA	TRBV6-5	TRBJ2-7	CASSYGVGSYEQYF
NA	TRBV9	TRBJ1-1	CASSVTGVNTEAFF
NA	TRBV9	TRBJ1-2	CASSASWGAGGYTF
NA	TRBV19	TRBJ1-2	CASRGAEYYGYTF
NA	TRBV7-6	TRBJ2-7	CASSPRQGTRPYEQYF
NA	TRBV28	TRBJ2-3	CASSPPGQDISF
once	TRBV4-1	TRBJ2-5	CASSTTSGDPYF
once	TRBV28	TRBJ1-2	CASSPRGRGYGYTF
NA	TRBV15	TRBJ2-5	CATSRGQGGTQETQYF
NA	TRBV10-3	TRBJ1-4	CAISELEDSPEKLFF
NA	TRBV5-1	TRBJ2-7	CASSLAAGKGTYEQYF
NA	TRBV18	TRBJ2-3	CASSPPLSSVTDTQYF
NA	TRBV28	TRBJ2-4	CASSPPGTGKNIQYF
NA	TRBV7-3	TRBJ2-1	CASSSDRAAYNEQFF